The 25 T cell receptor beta chains presented below share a single source sample, sequenced in a study of shared clonotypes between healthy human individuals. Assay: immunoSEQ multiplex PCR; the TCRdb copy retains only in-frame clones and omits some. Of 2,100,000 or so clones in the sample, 90% to 97% were seen once. The sample was naive CD4+ T cells sorted from blood. This sample's subset: CD45RA+ positively selected. These receptors were collected from a man between 18 and 35 years old in good health.

The V and J genes are TRBV7-9 and TRBJ2-1; 13 positions match TRBD2. The CDR3 contains 17 residues. After removal of 0 bases from V and 6 bases from J, the junction contained 5 bases not matched to a gene. Germline CDR1 is SEHNR and CDR2 is FQNEAQ (reference sequence). The CDR3 reads CASSLAGLAGVVNEQFF. The CDR3 DNA sequence: TGTGCCAGCAGCTTAGCTGGACTAGCGGGAGTAGTCAATGAGCAGTTCTTC. The full variable domain, rest sourced from reference TRBV7-9 and TRBJ2-1, is DTGVSQNPRHKITKRGQNVTFRCDPISEHNRLYWYRQTLGQGPEFLTYFQNEAQLEKSRLLSDRFSAERPKGSFSTLEIQRTEQGDSAMYLCASSLAGLAGVVNEQFFGPGTRLTVL.

About this clone itself: The same CDR3 is also encoded by other DNA sequences in this sample. This rearrangement joins TRBV2 to TRBJ2-7, with 9 positions matching TRBD2. This CDR3 contains 14 residues. V gave up 6 bases and J gave up 0 bases; unmatched junction bases: 3. Germline CDR1 reads SNHLY; CDR2 reads FYNNEI. CDR3 sequence: CASSRLADSYEQYF. The CDR3 DNA follows: TGTGCCAGCAGCCGACTAGCGGACTCCTACGAGCAGTACTTC.

V and J are TRBV2 and TRBJ2-2; D perhaps matches TRBD1 (7 bases). Germline assignment: CDR1 SNHLY and CDR2 FYNNEI. V gave up 5 bases and J gave up 4 bases, with 17 bases separating them. This CDR3 has 16 amino acids. The CDR3 DNA reads as TGTGCCAGCAGTCACCCGGGGGCAGGGGGCACCGGGGAGCTGTTTTTT. It specifies CASSHPGAGGTGELFF.

The chain uses TRBV5-4 and TRBJ2-7; 12 nucleotides match TRBD2. Germline CDR1 and CDR2: SGHNT and YYREEE (reference sequence). The CDR3 totals 15 residues. The junction had 6 bases not matched to a gene; V was cut back by 3 bases and J by 5 bases. This chain's CDR3 is CASSSRTSGIDEQYF. CDR3 coding DNA: TGTGCCAGCAGCTCACGGACTAGCGGGATTGACGAGCAGTACTTC. Full variable domain (outside the CDR3, taken from reference TRBV5-4 and TRBJ2-7): ETGVTQSPTHLIKTRGQQVTLRCSSQSGHNTVSWYQQALGQGPQFIFQYYREEENGRGNFPPRFSGLQFPNYSSELNVNALELDDSALYLCASSSRTSGIDEQYFGPGTRLTVT.

This clone was counted only a few times. V is TRBV7-9 and J is TRBJ1-4; TRBD1 might be the D (5 bases). Trimming stripped 1 base from V and 7 bases from J, with 10 bases between. Germline loops: CDR1 SEHNR, CDR2 FQNEAQ (reference sequence). CDR3 length: 14 amino acids. As DNA, the CDR3 is TGTGCCAGCAGCTTAGGGGGCGCAGGTGAAAAACTGTTTTTT. Translated: CASSLGGAGEKLFF.

The rearrangement uses TRBV10-3 and TRBJ2-5, with 10 positions matching TRBD1. The V gene's germline CDR1 is ENHRY and CDR2 SYGVKD. This CDR3 is 16 amino acids long. V trimming: 11 bases; J trimming: 2 bases; junction bases outside the gene matches: 14. The CDR3 sequence is CASTSPGQGRQETQYF. The CDR3 coding sequence is TGTGCCTCCACGTCCCCGGGACAGGGGCGACAAGAGACCCAGTACTTC.

This chain uses TRBV29-1 with TRBJ1-2; 8 positions agree with TRBD1. V shed 7 bases, J shed 4 bases, and the junction held 11 bases outside the gene matches. The CDR3 has 14 residues. Germline CDR1 and CDR2: SQVTM and ANQGSEA. CDR3 nucleotides: TGCAGCGCCCTAGACAGGGGTTCTTCCTATGGCTACACCTTC. It translates to CSALDRGSSYGYTF.

This clone showed up just once. The chain is built from TRBV7-2 and TRBJ2-3, with TRBD1 as a possible D gene (6 bases). Germline loops: CDR1 SGHTA, CDR2 FQGNSA. V was shortened by 5 bases and J by 1 base, with 16 bases between the two germline ends. CDR3 length: 16 residues. The CDR3 region has the DNA TGTGCCAGCAGCCCCCTGATAGGGGGTCGCACAGATACGCAGTATTTT. Translating it yields CASSPLIGGRTDTQYF.

The rearrangement uses TRBV7-9 and TRBJ1-3; D may be TRBD1 (5 bases). V dropped 4 bases and J dropped 0 bases, with 10 bases sitting between them. There are 15 residues in the CDR3. Germline CDR1 reads SEHNR; CDR2 reads FQNEAQ (reference sequence). CDR3 region: CASSSTAFSGNTIYF. The CDR3 DNA is TGTGCCAGCAGCTCGACAGCCTTCTCTGGAAACACCATATATTTT.

The sample holds one count of this clone. V gene TRBV10-3 combines with J gene TRBJ2-7; 7 positions match TRBD1. With 2 bases clipped from V and 6 bases from J, the junction kept 7 bases outside the gene matches. The CDR3 length is 14 residues. CDR1 and CDR2 from the germline V gene are ENHRY and SYGVKD. As DNA, the CDR3 is TGTGCCATCAGTGAGACCGGGACAGCCTTCGAGCAGTACTTC. It encodes CAISETGTAFEQYF.

The V gene is TRBV19, the J gene TRBJ1-6; D is unclear. V dropped 4 bases and J dropped 0 bases, with 16 bases sitting between them. This CDR3 comprises 18 residues. Germline-derived CDR1 and CDR2 are LNHDA and SQIVND (reference sequence). The CDR3: CASSTSPHHSSYNSPLHF. The CDR3 DNA reads as TGTGCCAGTAGTACGAGTCCCCACCACTCCTCCTATAATTCACCCCTCCACTTT.

V gene TRBV5-6 combines with J gene TRBJ2-1; D is unclear. The CDR3 loop spans 16 amino acids. CDR1 is SGHDT, CDR2 YYEEEE, per germline. The germline V and J ends were trimmed by 3 bases and 0 bases, with 13 bases remaining between them. CDR3: CASSSAGSSSYNEQFF. The CDR3 DNA follows: TGTGCCAGCAGCTCCGCCGGGTCGAGCTCCTACAATGAGCAGTTCTTC.

V is TRBV15 and J is TRBJ1-5; tentatively, D is TRBD1 (5 bases). V was trimmed by 0 bases and J by 6 bases, leaving 9 bases between them. The CDR3 has 14 amino acids. Germline V gene lookup returns CDR1 LNHNV and CDR2 YYDKDF (reference sequence). The CDR3 DNA is TGTGCCACCAGCAGAGAATCGGGGGTTCAGCCCCAGCATTTT. Protein product: CATSRESGVQPQHF.

CDR3 nucleotide sequence: TGTGCCAGCTTAGCGGGGGTCGGACAGATCCCCTACGAGCAGTACTTC. It translates to CASLAGVGQIPYEQYF. The genes are TRBV18 and TRBJ2-7; 9 nucleotides agree with TRBD2. CDR1 is KGHSH and CDR2 is LQKENI in the germline V gene. This CDR3 has 16 amino acids. V lost 7 bases and J lost 2; bases outside the gene matches: 12.

This clone was recorded only once. The chain is built from TRBV4-1 and TRBJ2-1, with 12 bases fitting TRBD1. The CDR3 totals 16 residues. CDR1 is MGHRA and CDR2 is YSYEKL in the germline V gene. Trimming cost V 4 bases and J 8 bases; bases outside gene matches: 9. The CDR3 DNA reads as TGCGCCAGCAGCCTCCCCGGGACAGGGGGCTTGGATGAGCAGTTCTTC. Its protein product is CASSLPGTGGLDEQFF.

Only a few counts were recorded for this clone. V and J are TRBV19 and TRBJ1-2; perhaps TRBD1 as D (6 bases). Germline-derived CDR1 and CDR2 are LNHDA and SQIVND (reference sequence). The CDR3 is made up of 15 amino acids. The V end lost 7 bases, the J end lost 0 bases, and 15 bases lay between the germline ends. CDR3 sequence: CASIADSQSNYGYTF. CDR3 DNA: TGTGCCAGTATCGCGGACAGCCAGTCTAACTATGGCTACACCTTC.

J is TRBJ2-3 and V is TRBV5-4; D is ambiguous. Deletions cut 2 bases from V and 5 bases from J, with 12 bases between. The CDR3 contains 14 residues. The germline gives CDR1 SGHNT, CDR2 YYREEE (reference sequence). CDR3 nucleotide sequence: TGTGCCAGCAGCTTCCTAGGTGTAGGAGATACGCAGTATTTT. Translated: CASSFLGVGDTQYF.

The chain couples TRBV7-9 to TRBJ2-2, with 8 bases that match TRBD1. The germline V gene encodes CDR1 SEHNR and CDR2 FQNEAQ (reference sequence). V lost 7 bases and J lost 5; bases outside the gene matches: 12. This CDR3 spans 16 amino acids. The CDR3 protein is CASTSRTGLVTGELFF. CDR3 DNA sequence: TGTGCCAGCACCTCCCGGACAGGGTTAGTGACCGGGGAGCTGTTTTTT.

CDR3 in amino acids: CASRLAGDPPETQYF. CDR3 coding DNA: TGTGCCAGTCGACTAGCGGGAGATCCCCCGGAGACCCAGTACTTC. The rearrangement joins TRBV19 to TRBJ2-5; 12 bases fit TRBD2. CDR1 is LNHDA and CDR2 is SQIVND in the germline V gene (reference sequence). The trim removed 8 bases at V and 5 bases at J, leaving 9 bases unmatched. The CDR3 has 15 amino acids.

CDR3 in amino acids: CASSFGGSGETQYF. In nucleotides, the CDR3 is TGTGCCAGCAGTTTCGGCGGGAGCGGAGAGACCCAGTACTTC. This rearrangement joins TRBV6-6 to TRBJ2-5, with TRBD2 identical over 7 bases. V was pared by 4 bases and J by 4 bases, with 6 bases of the junction left unmatched. This CDR3 contains 14 residues. Germline V gives CDR1 MNHNY, CDR2 SVGAGI (reference sequence).

The rearrangement links TRBV30 to TRBJ1-6, with D hard to call. The CDR3 runs to 13 residues. Looked up from germline, CDR1 is GTSNPN and CDR2 is SVGIG (reference sequence). V dropped 4 bases and J dropped 8 bases, with 12 bases sitting between them. Written as DNA, the CDR3 is TGTGCCTGGACAAAGCAGCGGGATTCACCCCTCCACTTT. Translation gives CAWTKQRDSPLHF.

The rearrangement uses TRBV30 and TRBJ1-1; D is undetermined. Germline V lookup: CDR1 GTSNPN, CDR2 SVGIG (reference sequence). This CDR3 is built from 12 residues. V was pared by 3 bases and J by 4 bases, with 9 bases between. The CDR3 sequence: CAWRGQVTEAFF. The CDR3 nucleotides read TGTGCCTGGAGAGGGCAGGTCACTGAAGCTTTCTTT.

The J gene is TRBJ1-4, the V gene TRBV19; 8 bases agree with TRBD1. This CDR3 has 13 residues. J was trimmed by 7 bases and V by 9 bases; bases with no gene match: 7. The germline gives CDR1 LNHDA, CDR2 SQIVND (reference sequence). CDR3 protein: CASGRQGSEKLFF. The CDR3 nucleotides read TGTGCCAGCGGGCGACAGGGGAGTGAAAAACTGTTTTTT.

This chain uses TRBV12-5 with TRBJ2-7; 7 nucleotides agree with TRBD2. Germline V gene data show CDR1 as LGHNT and CDR2 as FRNRAP. The CDR3 runs 13 residues. V lost 6 bases to trimming and J lost 5 bases; unmatched junction nucleotides: 7. The CDR3 loop is CASGSLAGDEQYF. As DNA, the CDR3 is TGTGCTAGTGGATCTTTGGCGGGAGACGAGCAGTACTTC.

The chain joins TRBV7-8 to TRBJ1-5, with 8 bases identical to TRBD1. The CDR3 totals 15 residues. Germline V gives CDR1 SGHVS, CDR2 FQNEAQ. J was trimmed by 6 bases and V by 0 bases; bases with no gene match: 4. The CDR3 sequence: CASSLAKQGGQPQHF. DNA of the CDR3: TGTGCCAGCAGCTTAGCGAAACAGGGGGGTCAGCCCCAGCATTTT.